This T cell receptor beta chain stems from a study of T cells in Graves' hyperthyroidism and ophthalmopathy. This clonotype was detected only a few times. Exclusions: uncontrolled infection, other autoimmune disease, pregnancy, lactation. Clinical symptoms, serum thyroxine, TRAb, thyroid ultrasound and orbital computed tomography informed diagnoses. Researchers took RNA transcripts and amplified the TCR beta CDR3 regions from them. The HTBI set primed first-round TCR CDR3 RT-PCR. TCRdb re-called the multiplex PCR reads with MiXCR, one entry per CDR3 protein. The sample lists over 650,000 distinct CDR3 sequences, approximately 16% occurring once. The sequence was collected from a man between 18 and 29 years old with Graves' hyperthyroidism. The specimen was blood.

The CDR3 DNA sequence: TGTGCCAGCAGTGAATCTAGCGGGGGGATTGAGACCCAGTACTTC. It translates to CASSESSGGIETQYF. The chain joins TRBV6-4 to TRBJ2-5; TRBD2 matches at 11 bases. In germline, CDR1 is MRHNA, CDR2 SNTAGT. The CDR3 is made up of 15 amino acids. V dropped 3 bases and J dropped 5; count of bases not matched to a gene: 5.